Presented here are 15 T cell receptor beta chains from one specimen sequenced in a study of cytomegalovirus exposure and HLA in healthy donors. 60 Vbeta and 13 Jbeta primers were used in PCR. Clones were read by immunoSEQ multiplex PCR, and TCRdb kept only the in-frame ones, dropping some. Of over 200,000 clones in the sample, 77% were seen once. Sequencing used PBMCs. These receptors came from a woman in her sixties or seventies in good health and CMV-seropositive.

This clone was seen more than once but under ten times. In nucleotides, the CDR3 is TGTGCCAGCAGTTTAGCGGAAGAGACCCAGTACTTC. Translated, it gives CASSLAEETQYF. The chain recombines TRBV6-1 with TRBJ2-5; D might be TRBD2 (6 bases). The germline V and J ends were trimmed by 5 bases and 3 bases, with 7 bases remaining between them. CDR3 length equals 12 residues. Per the germline V gene, CDR1 is MNHNS and CDR2 is SASEGT.

The genes are TRBV10-3 and TRBJ2-1; 10 positions agree with TRBD1. In germline, CDR1 is ENHRY, CDR2 SYGVKD. The CDR3 loop spans 15 amino acids. With 4 bases clipped from V and 4 bases from J, the junction kept 4 bases outside the gene matches. Here the CDR3 reads CAISGRTGGYNEQFF. DNA for the CDR3: TGTGCCATCAGTGGCCGGACAGGGGGATACAATGAGCAGTTCTTC.

The V and J genes are TRBV23-1 and TRBJ2-7; 7 nucleotides line up with TRBD2. TRBV23-1 is classed as an ORF, of uncertain function. The CDR3 consists of 15 residues. Germline trimming cut 5 bases from V and 3 bases from J; bases unmatched to any gene: 10. CDR3 residues: CASSLRPGGDYEQYF. The CDR3 bases are TGCGCCAGCAGTTTAAGACCGGGAGGTGACTACGAGCAGTACTTC.

The chain links TRBV19 to TRBJ1-4; TRBD1 might be the D (6 bases). The CDR3 is made up of 15 amino acids. Germline CDR1 and CDR2: LNHDA and SQIVND (reference sequence). The V end lost 5 bases, the J end lost 7 bases, and 17 bases lay between the germline ends. CDR3 nucleotide sequence: TGTGCCAGTAGTTTTAACAGGGAAATGGGTGAAAAACTGTTTTTT. Protein: CASSFNREMGEKLFF. Full variable domain (rest looked up from reference TRBV19 and TRBJ1-4): DGGITQSPKYLFRKEGQNVTLSCEQNLNHDAMYWYRQDPGQGLRLIYYSQIVNDFQKGDIAEGYSVSREKKESFPLTVTSAQKNPTAFYLCASSFNREMGEKLFFGSGTQLSVL.

This clone has just a few counts. The J gene is TRBJ2-7, the V gene TRBV28; TRBD1 matches at 7 bases. CDR3 length: 16 amino acids. The junction had 12 bases not matched to a gene; V was cut back by 2 bases and J by 5 bases. Germline V gene data show CDR1 as MDHEN and CDR2 as SYDVKM. In DNA form, the CDR3 reads TGTGCCAGCAGTTTAACTTTACTGACAGGGCGGCACGAGCAGTACTTC. Protein sequence: CASSLTLLTGRHEQYF.

The chain has TRBV7-2 and TRBJ2-7; tentative D call: TRBD2 (6 bases). The CDR3 extends over 13 amino acids. The V gene's germline CDR1 is SGHTA and CDR2 FQGNSA. Between the trimmed V and J ends, which lost 1 base and 6 bases, there was a span of 10 bases. This CDR3 is CASSLDSSAEQYF. The CDR3 region has the DNA TGTGCCAGCAGCTTAGATTCTAGCGCCGAGCAGTACTTC. Full variable domain (rest looked up from reference TRBV7-2 and TRBJ2-7): GAGVSQSPSNKVTEKGKDVELRCDPISGHTALYWYRQSLGQGLEFLIYFQGNSAPDKSGLPSDRFSAERTGGSVSTLTIQRTQQEDSAVYLCASSLDSSAEQYFGPGTRLTVT.

V is TRBV7-2 and J is TRBJ1-6, with 9 positions matching TRBD1. The CDR3 contains 15 residues. The germline CDR1 and CDR2 sequences are SGHTA and FQGNSA. The V segment lost 6 bases and the J segment 9 bases; nucleotides outside the gene matches: 9. CDR3 nucleotides: TGTGCCAGCAGGCCGCCGGGACAGGGTTTTTCACCCCTCCACTTT. Amino acids: CASRPPGQGFSPLHF.

The chain joins TRBV7-9 to TRBJ2-7; TRBD1 might be the D (6 bases). CDR3 length: 17 amino acids. The V end lost 5 bases, the J end lost 1 base, and 21 bases lay between the germline ends. Germline assignment: CDR1 SEHNR and CDR2 FQNEAQ (reference sequence). The chain's CDR3 is CASSGLRDKGPSYEQYF. CDR3 DNA: TGTGCCAGCAGCGGGCTCCGGGACAAGGGGCCTTCCTACGAGCAGTACTTC.

The chain links TRBV4-2 to TRBJ2-2, with 7 nucleotides matching TRBD2. V dropped 0 bases and J dropped 5; count of bases not matched to a gene: 6. The CDR3 spans 16 residues. Per the germline V gene, CDR1 is LGHNA and CDR2 is YNFKEQ. The CDR3 DNA reads TGTGCCAGCAGCCAAGAAAGACTAGCAGTTACCGGGGAGCTGTTTTTT. It yields the protein CASSQERLAVTGELFF.

The chain uses TRBV4-2 and TRBJ1-5; 7 positions match TRBD1. With V trimmed by 2 bases and J by 0 bases, 7 bases remained unmatched. This CDR3 contains 17 residues. CDR1 is LGHNA and CDR2 is YNFKEQ in the germline V gene. This CDR3 is CASSQLTGTYSNQPQHF. The CDR3 nucleotides read TGTGCCAGCAGCCAATTGACAGGGACCTATAGCAATCAGCCCCAGCATTTT.

This chain connects TRBV2 to TRBJ2-5; D possibly corresponds to TRBD1 (5 bases). V was trimmed by 5 bases and J by 4 bases, leaving 11 bases between them. Germline V gives CDR1 SNHLY, CDR2 FYNNEI. This CDR3 is 13 amino acids long. The CDR3 is CASSRGQGETQYF. The CDR3 DNA reads TGTGCCAGCAGTCGTGGACAAGGAGAGACCCAGTACTTC.

The rearrangement links TRBV9 to TRBJ2-1, with 9 nucleotides matching TRBD2. Trimming took 4 bases from V and 7 from J; bases not matched to a gene: 21. The CDR3 totals 19 residues. The germline CDR1 and CDR2 sequences are SGDLS and YYNGEE. CDR3 sequence: CASSLAASSAGGRSNEQFF. The CDR3, as DNA: TGTGCCAGCAGCTTAGCGGCCTCATCAGCGGGAGGAAGATCAAATGAGCAGTTCTTC.

The V and J genes are TRBV5-1 and TRBJ1-6; 7 positions agree with TRBD1. J gave up 7 bases and V 0 bases, and 1 base lay outside the gene matches. This CDR3 is 14 amino acids long. The germline gives CDR1 SGHRS, CDR2 YFSETQ. DNA for the CDR3: TGCGCCAGCAGCTTGGGGGACAGAAATTCACCCCTCCACTTT. Its translation is CASSLGDRNSPLHF.

This clone has a single count. Other DNA sequences in the same sample also yield this CDR3. The V call is TRBV5-1, the J call TRBJ1-2; D not certain. This CDR3 spans 13 amino acids. The V gene lost 0 bases and the J gene lost 3 bases, with 6 bases spanning the gap. Germline V lookup: CDR1 SGHRS, CDR2 YFSETQ. CDR3 protein: CASSLVSDYGYTF. CDR3 DNA sequence: TGCGCCAGCAGCTTGGTGTCAGACTATGGCTACACCTTC.

The rearrangement links TRBV28 to TRBJ2-3; D not certain. CDR1 is MDHEN, CDR2 SYDVKM, per germline. The CDR3 covers 12 residues. V was shortened by 7 bases and J by 6 bases, with 11 bases between the two germline ends. The CDR3 is CASTLSQDTQYF. In nucleotides, the CDR3 is TGTGCCAGCACCCTCTCGCAGGATACGCAGTATTTT.